What follows are 29 T cell receptor beta chains derived from one specimen sequenced in a study of T cell responses to AZD1222 COVID-19 vaccine. TCRdb's copy holds only in-frame clones and misses some; the assay was immunoSEQ multiplex PCR. The sample has around 97,000 clones, about nine tenths seen once. The material was peripheral blood, obtained on day 0 of AZD1222 vaccination. Receptors originate from an adult in good health.

The sample holds a few counts of this clone. The chain carries TRBV7-2 and TRBJ1-6, with D possibly matching TRBD1 (5 bases). V was clipped by 4 bases and J by 9 bases, with 16 bases between them. The germline V gene encodes CDR1 SGHTA and CDR2 FQGNSA. The CDR3 is made up of 15 amino acids. CDR3 sequence (DNA): TGTGCCAGCAGCTCCATACCCACTGGGGCTTCACCCCTCCACTTT. Residues: CASSSIPTGASPLHF.

V gene TRBV28 combines with J gene TRBJ1-4, with unresolved D. The ends were cut back, 4 bases at V and 8 bases at J, with 5 bases in the middle. This CDR3 has 11 amino acids. Germline loops: CDR1 MDHEN, CDR2 SYDVKM. In DNA, the CDR3 is TGTGCCAGCAGTTCTGTGGAAAAACTGTTTTTT. It encodes CASSSVEKLFF.

The V and J genes are TRBV5-1 and TRBJ2-1; 7 bases map to TRBD2. CDR3 size: 14 residues. V was clipped by 6 bases and J by 4 bases; unmatched bases: 7. Germline-derived CDR1 and CDR2 are SGHRS and YFSETQ. The DNA for the CDR3 is TGCGCCAGCATGGCGGGGGAATCGTACAATGAGCAGTTCTTC. It specifies CASMAGESYNEQFF.

The rearrangement uses TRBV7-9 and TRBJ2-4; a possible D gene is TRBD1 (7 bases). V lost 5 bases and J 7 bases, leaving 12 bases between the germline ends. Per germline, CDR1 SEHNR and CDR2 FQNEAQ (reference sequence). The CDR3 sequence is 13 residues long. CDR3 nucleotide sequence: TGTGCCAGCAGCCCACCAGGGGGGAACATTCAGTACTTC. It encodes CASSPPGGNIQYF.

The rearrangement uses TRBV29-1 and TRBJ2-3; no reliable D call. Trimming left V 5 bases short and J 2 bases short, with 14 bases between. Germline CDR1 is SQVTM and CDR2 is ANQGSEA. The CDR3 contains 14 residues. The DNA for the CDR3 is TGCAGCGTTTCGATTTGGCAGCACACAGATACGCAGTATTTT. Its translation: CSVSIWQHTDTQYF.

V is TRBV28 and J is TRBJ1-4, with 9 nucleotides matching TRBD1. CDR1 is MDHEN, CDR2 SYDVKM, per germline. This CDR3 is 14 amino acids long. The trim removed 5 bases at V and 8 bases at J, leaving 6 bases unmatched. CDR3 amino acids: CASSLTGGQEKLFF. The CDR3 nucleotides are TGTGCCAGCAGTCTGACAGGGGGTCAAGAAAAACTGTTTTTT. The full variable domain, its missing parts supplied by reference TRBV28 and TRBJ1-4, is DVKVTQSSRYLVKRTGEKVFLECVQDMDHENMFWYRQDPGLGLRLIYFSYDVKMKEKGDIPEGYSVSREKKERFSLILESASTNQTSMYLCASSLTGGQEKLFFGSGTQLSVL.

The V call is TRBV28, the J call TRBJ1-2, with 7 bases that match TRBD1. Per germline, CDR1 MDHEN and CDR2 SYDVKM. There are 17 residues in the CDR3. The V gene end was trimmed by 6 bases and the J gene end by 1 base; junction bases not matched to a gene: 14. As DNA, the CDR3 is TGTGCCAGCAGGACCACAGGGGCCGTAACACTTAACTATGGCTACACCTTC. Translating gives CASRTTGAVTLNYGYTF.

The chain carries TRBV5-4 and TRBJ2-1; 8 positions agree with TRBD2. The germline CDR1 and CDR2 sequences are SGHNT and YYREEE (reference sequence). V dropped 5 bases and J dropped 3; count of bases not matched to a gene: 7. The CDR3 runs to 15 residues. The CDR3 DNA sequence: TGTGCCAGCAGTCTTCTAGCGGGCTTCTACAATGAGCAGTTCTTC. This gives the protein CASSLLAGFYNEQFF.

The V gene is TRBV7-3, the J gene TRBJ2-7, with 9 bases matching TRBD2. V trimming: 1 base; J trimming: 2 bases; junction bases outside the gene matches: 3. The germline V gene has CDR1 SGHTA and CDR2 FQGTGA. CDR3 size: 15 residues. Written as DNA, the CDR3 is TGTGCCAGCAGCTTAATAGCGGGAGCCCCCTACGAGCAGTACTTC. Amino acids: CASSLIAGAPYEQYF.

The chain carries TRBV15 and TRBJ1-5; 7 nucleotides line up with TRBD1. With V trimmed by 6 bases and J by 11 bases, 16 bases remained unmatched. CDR3 length: 15 residues. Germline loops: CDR1 LNHNV, CDR2 YYDKDF (reference sequence). CDR3 residues: CATSKGGTDFGAQHF. In nucleotides, the CDR3 is TGTGCCACCAGTAAGGGAGGGACAGATTTTGGGGCCCAGCATTTT.

The chain combines TRBV6-1 with TRBJ1-2; no clear D gene. CDR1 is MNHNS and CDR2 is SASEGT in the germline V gene. V lost 0 bases, J lost 2 bases, and 7 bases lay in between. The CDR3 covers 14 residues. CDR3 nucleotides: TGTGCCAGCAGTGAAGCCGGCACAAACTATGGCTACACCTTC. The encoded protein is CASSEAGTNYGYTF.

The chain joins TRBV11-2 to TRBJ1-1, with TRBD1 identical over 7 bases. The CDR3 consists of 14 residues. V gave up 7 bases and J gave up 4 bases; unmatched junction bases: 9. Germline V CDR1 and CDR2: SGHAT, FQNNGV. The CDR3 DNA is TGTGCCAGCACCCCGACAGGGTCGGGCACTGAAGCTTTCTTT. This sequence encodes CASTPTGSGTEAFF.

The J gene is TRBJ1-2, the V gene TRBV7-9, with 7 bases fitting TRBD1. CDR1 SEHNR and CDR2 FQNEAQ come from the germline V gene (reference sequence). The CDR3 runs to 14 residues. Losses at the gene ends were 4 bases for V and 7 bases for J; bases not matched to a gene: 9. The CDR3 DNA reads TGTGCCAGCAGCTCCCTCAGGGGGATCAGTGGCTACACCTTC. This gives the protein CASSSLRGISGYTF.

This clone was recorded a few times. This sequence joins TRBV19 and TRBJ2-3; 8 bases match TRBD1. V was pared by 3 bases and J by 4 bases, with 6 bases of the junction left unmatched. CDR1 and CDR2 from the germline V gene are LNHDA and SQIVND (reference sequence). The CDR3 runs 15 residues. The DNA of the CDR3 is TGTGCCAGTAGTATCCGGACAGGGTCCCCAGATACGCAGTATTTT. Its protein product is CASSIRTGSPDTQYF.

The V and J genes are TRBV7-9 and TRBJ1-1; D call uncertain. The CDR3 covers 15 residues. Germline assignment: CDR1 SEHNR and CDR2 FQNEAQ (reference sequence). The V end lost 2 bases, the J end lost 0 bases, and 10 bases lay between the germline ends. CDR3 bases: TGTGCCAGCAGCTTAATGGAAGGGTTGAACACTGAAGCTTTCTTT. This sequence encodes CASSLMEGLNTEAFF.

The gene calls are TRBV10-3 and TRBJ1-1, with D possibly matching TRBD1 (5 bases). The CDR3 runs 14 residues. V shed 2 bases and J shed 3 bases, with 10 bases lying between them. Germline CDR1 reads ENHRY; CDR2 reads SYGVKD. The CDR3 DNA reads TGTGCCATCAGTGAGGGGGGAGGGGACACTGAAGCTTTCTTT. Protein: CAISEGGGDTEAFF.

The rearrangement links TRBV6-6 to TRBJ1-5; D ambiguous. CDR3 size: 13 residues. Germline CDR1 is MNHNY and CDR2 is SVGAGI (reference sequence). V lost 7 bases and J lost 7, with 14 bases in between. CDR3 DNA: TGTGCCAGCACCGAGCAAGGCGCCCAGCCCCAGCATTTT. Amino acid sequence: CASTEQGAQPQHF.

The V call is TRBV30, the J call TRBJ2-5; TRBD1 is a possible D gene (6 bases). Trimming shortened V by 3 bases and J by 4 bases, and 21 bases separated the two germline ends. The length of the CDR3 is 16 residues. The germline V gene has CDR1 GTSNPN and CDR2 SVGIG (reference sequence). The CDR3 DNA reads as TGTGCCTGGAGCGAGGGGACACTAGGTACCTTAGAGACCCAGTACTTC. Translation: CAWSEGTLGTLETQYF.

This chain connects TRBV2 to TRBJ2-7; D ambiguous. V shed 9 bases and J shed 2 bases, with 11 bases lying between them. In germline, CDR1 is SNHLY, CDR2 FYNNEI. The CDR3 has 12 amino acids. The CDR3: CASSYSAYEQYF. Here the CDR3 DNA reads TGTGCCAGTAGTTATTCCGCCTACGAGCAGTACTTC.

The chain recombines TRBV11-3 with TRBJ2-1; D not resolved. Germline V gene lookup returns CDR1 SGHNT and CDR2 YENEEA. The V and J ends lost 4 bases and 0 bases respectively, with 7 bases between them. The CDR3 has 14 residues. The CDR3 reads CASSSGASYNEQFF. The CDR3 nucleotides are TGTGCCAGCAGCTCCGGTGCCTCCTACAATGAGCAGTTCTTC.

V and J are TRBV28 and TRBJ1-6; TRBD1 is a possible D gene (6 bases). The germline V and J ends were trimmed by 8 bases and 1 base, with 15 bases remaining between them. In germline, CDR1 is MDHEN, CDR2 SYDVKM. This CDR3 comprises 16 residues. The CDR3 DNA reads as TGTGCCAGCCGGTATAAAGGGGGTTCCTATAATTCACCCCTCCACTTT. It encodes CASRYKGGSYNSPLHF.

In its sample, this clone was seen once. The chain carries TRBV3-1 (or the pseudogene TRBV3-2) and TRBJ2-2; no clear D. The CDR3 spans 12 residues. CDR1 LGHDT and CDR2 YNNKEL come from the germline V gene (reference sequence). V was shortened by 6 bases and J by 5 bases, with 7 bases between the two germline ends. The CDR3 DNA reads as TGTGCCAGCAGGCATTATACCGGGGAGCTGTTTTTT. Encoded protein: CASRHYTGELFF.

V and J are TRBV4-1 and TRBJ1-1, with D unresolved. The germline V gene has CDR1 MGHRA and CDR2 YSYEKL. The V end lost 3 bases, the J end lost 1 base, and 6 bases lay between the germline ends. The length of the CDR3 is 13 residues. This chain's CDR3 is CASSHVRNTEAFF. CDR3 bases: TGCGCCAGCAGCCACGTAAGGAACACTGAAGCTTTCTTT.

The chain recombines TRBV7-7 with TRBJ2-1; possibly TRBD1 for D (5 bases). Germline loops: CDR1 SSHAT, CDR2 FNYEAQ (reference sequence). V lost 2 bases and J lost 7, with 15 bases in between. There are 15 residues in the CDR3. CDR3 nucleotides: TGTGCCAGCAGCTTATCCAGGGCGGAAGGGAATGAGCAGTTCTTC. Protein sequence: CASSLSRAEGNEQFF.

The chain combines TRBV7-9 with TRBJ2-7; 7 positions match TRBD1. Germline values: CDR1 SEHNR, CDR2 FQNEAQ (reference sequence). The length of the CDR3 is 14 residues. Trimming took 4 bases from V and 5 from J; bases not matched to a gene: 8. The CDR3 DNA reads as TGTGCCAGCAGCTGGGACAGTAGTACCGACGAGCAGTACTTC. Translation: CASSWDSSTDEQYF.

The chain links TRBV9 to TRBJ1-1, with D unclear. Germline V gene lookup returns CDR1 SGDLS and CDR2 YYNGEE. CDR3 length equals 14 residues. Trimming took off 0 bases at V and 6 bases at J, with 12 bases between the two ends. The CDR3 DNA reads TGTGCCAGCAGCGTAGGTAGGGCAGGCGCTGAAGCTTTCTTT. Translation: CASSVGRAGAEAFF.

The V call is TRBV30, the J call TRBJ2-3; D is unclear. Per germline, CDR1 GTSNPN and CDR2 SVGIG (reference sequence). This CDR3 has 11 residues. Deletions cut 0 bases from V and 6 bases from J, with 4 bases between. The CDR3 DNA is TGTGCCTGGAGTGTAACGGATACGCAGTATTTT. This sequence encodes CAWSVTDTQYF.

The chain employs TRBV6-2 or TRBV6-3 and TRBJ1-5; tentatively, D is TRBD1 (5 bases). Trimming cost V 4 bases and J 7 bases, with 11 bases left between them. Germline CDR1 and CDR2: MNHEY and SVGEGT. CDR3 length: 13 amino acids. CDR3 protein: CASSFQGGQPQHF. CDR3 in DNA: TGTGCCAGCAGTTTCCAGGGAGGACAGCCCCAGCATTTT.

The V call is TRBV2, the J call TRBJ2-1; unclear D gene. Trimming took off 2 bases at V and 6 bases at J, with 11 bases between the two ends. The length of the CDR3 is 14 residues. Germline loops: CDR1 SNHLY, CDR2 FYNNEI. In DNA, the CDR3 is TGTGCCAGCAGTGAAAGGGTAATCTCCAATGAGCAGTTCTTC. Encoded protein: CASSERVISNEQFF.